Shown below are 12 T cell receptor beta chains from a single sample sequenced in a study of blood T cell repertoires in COVID-19. Method: immunoSEQ multiplex PCR; TCRdb's copy keeps in-frame clones and lacks some. The table shows roughly 200,000 clones, with roughly nine tenths occurring only once. Sequencing was carried out using PBMCs or T cells enriched from blood (not recorded which). These receptors all stem from a woman in her fifties or sixties in a cohort exposed to, infected with or recovered from COVID-19 (not recorded which).

The rearrangement uses TRBV18 and TRBJ2-1, with D possibly being TRBD1 (6 bases). This CDR3 has 15 amino acids. Germline CDR1 and CDR2: KGHSH and LQKENI. V was pared by 2 bases and J by 0 bases, with 8 bases between. In DNA, the CDR3 is TGTGCCAGCTCACCAACGACAGGCTCCTACAATGAGCAGTTCTTC. Its translation: CASSPTTGSYNEQFF.

The CDR3 reads CSVGFGRTYEQYF. CDR3 in DNA: TGCAGCGTTGGGTTCGGCAGGACCTACGAGCAGTACTTC. This chain connects TRBV29-1 to TRBJ2-7; D remains ambiguous. Germline V gene data show CDR1 as SQVTM and CDR2 as ANQGSEA. Trimming shortened V by 4 bases and J by 2 bases, and 12 bases separated the two germline ends. CDR3 length equals 13 residues.

This clone has just one count. V gene TRBV4-3 combines with J gene TRBJ2-2, with a possible D match to TRBD1 (6 bases). Trimming cost V 2 bases and J 0 bases, with 19 bases left between them. CDR1 LGHNA and CDR2 YSLEER come from the germline V gene. This CDR3 contains 19 residues. The CDR3 DNA sequence: TGCGCCAGCAGCCAAACTTCTCCATGGACAGTCGCGAACACCGGGGAGCTGTTTTTT. It encodes CASSQTSPWTVANTGELFF.

This chain uses TRBV6-1 with TRBJ1-5; 11 nucleotides align to TRBD1. Germline CDR1 reads MNHNS; CDR2 reads SASEGT. The CDR3 runs 15 residues. J gave up 7 bases and V 3 bases, and 5 bases lay outside the gene matches. CDR3 sequence: CASSERDRGLQPQHF. The CDR3 DNA follows: TGTGCCAGCAGTGAGCGGGACAGGGGGTTGCAGCCCCAGCATTTT.

The V gene is TRBV3-1 (or the pseudogene TRBV3-2), the J gene TRBJ2-7, with TRBD2 as a possible D gene (6 bases). This CDR3 contains 14 residues. Looked up from germline, CDR1 is LGHDT and CDR2 is YNNKEL (reference sequence). Trimming stripped 2 bases from V and 2 bases from J, with 10 bases between. The CDR3 sequence: CASSQRGGTYEQYF. Here the CDR3 DNA reads TGTGCCAGCAGCCAACGCGGCGGGACCTACGAGCAGTACTTC.

The chain recombines TRBV30 with TRBJ1-3; D not certain. Germline-derived CDR1 and CDR2 are GTSNPN and SVGIG (reference sequence). Trimming left V 0 bases short and J 4 bases short, with 7 bases between. The CDR3 totals 13 residues. CDR3 sequence: CAWSVGSGNTIYF. The CDR3 DNA reads TGTGCCTGGAGTGTCGGTTCAGGAAACACCATATATTTT.

This clone was recorded once. The V gene is TRBV10-3, the J gene TRBJ2-1; D possibly corresponds to TRBD2 (6 bases). Germline-derived CDR1 and CDR2 are ENHRY and SYGVKD. Trimming took off 10 bases at V and 5 bases at J, with 15 bases between the two ends. The CDR3 is made up of 13 amino acids. DNA for the CDR3: TGTGCCACCGTGGGGGGAAGAGACAATGAGCAGTTCTTC. This codes for CATVGGRDNEQFF.

Only one count was recorded for this clone. The chain recombines TRBV5-1 with TRBJ1-1; TRBD1 is a possible D gene (6 bases). Trimming took 0 bases from V and 4 from J, leaving 10 bases between them. The CDR3 totals 14 residues. The germline CDR1 and CDR2 sequences are SGHRS and YFSETQ. The CDR3 here is CASSLAEGGTEAFF. The CDR3 region has the DNA TGCGCCAGCAGCTTGGCCGAAGGGGGCACTGAAGCTTTCTTT.

The V and J genes are TRBV7-9 and TRBJ2-1; D is possibly TRBD2 (7 bases). V was pared by 3 bases and J by 0 bases, with 15 bases between. The CDR3 consists of 17 residues. Germline CDR1 and CDR2: SEHNR and FQNEAQ (reference sequence). The CDR3 sequence is CASSFRGAGVSYNEQFF. The CDR3 DNA reads as TGTGCCAGCAGCTTCCGGGGGGCGGGGGTCTCCTACAATGAGCAGTTCTTC.

The rearrangement uses TRBV3-1 (or the pseudogene TRBV3-2) and TRBJ2-5, with 11 nucleotides matching TRBD2. The CDR3 runs to 18 residues. V trimming: 6 bases; J trimming: 1 base; junction bases outside the gene matches: 13. CDR1 and CDR2 (germline): LGHDT, YNNKEL (reference sequence). CDR3 DNA: TGTGCCAGCAGTTCTCTAGCGGGGGGCCTTACCCCCCAAGAGACCCAGTACTTC. Encoded protein: CASSSLAGGLTPQETQYF.

This chain uses TRBV7-8 with TRBJ1-2; TRBD1 is a possible D gene (5 bases). V lost 2 bases and J lost 7, with 11 bases in between. This CDR3 comprises 13 residues. Germline values: CDR1 SGHVS, CDR2 FQNEAQ. CDR3 in DNA: TGTGCCAGCAGCTTAACCAGGGAAAGTGGCTACACCTTC. Its protein is CASSLTRESGYTF.

The chain recombines TRBV28 with TRBJ2-3, with unresolved D. Germline loops: CDR1 MDHEN, CDR2 SYDVKM. V was cut by 5 bases and J by 0 bases, with 18 bases left in between. The CDR3 has 17 residues. The CDR3 sequence is CASSPPRSRSSTDTQYF. The CDR3 coding sequence is TGTGCCAGCAGTCCCCCCCGGTCACGCTCTAGCACAGATACGCAGTATTTT. Full variable domain (remainder filled in from reference TRBV28 and TRBJ2-3): DVKVTQSSRYLVKRTGEKVFLECVQDMDHENMFWYRQDPGLGLRLIYFSYDVKMKEKGDIPEGYSVSREKKERFSLILESASTNQTSMYLCASSPPRSRSSTDTQYFGPGTRLTVL.